This TCR beta chain was identified in a study of beta chain features in type 1 diabetes. Study overall: What patients shared with healthy donors was a similar profile of age, gender and cell yields. The study's findings and limits: Patients with type 1 diabetes showed fewer VDJ junction insertions and more deletions.

As for this clone: Its target is unknown.

This CDR3 is built from 12 residues. With 6 bases clipped from V and 6 bases from J, the junction kept 4 bases outside the gene matches. CDR1 is SQVTM and CDR2 is ANQGSEA in the germline V gene. The whole isolated RNA underwent reverse transcription, so sequencing captured expressed TCRB transcripts. Profiled with immunoSEQ multiplex PCR; TCRdb holds only in-frame clones, not every one. The data contain 450,000 to 600,000 clones, approximately 31% of them singletons. The chain carries TRBV29-1 and TRBJ2-2; 7 positions agree with TRBD1. Sequenced input: naive CD4+ T cells from blood. The source of this sequence is a man between 18 and 35 years old in good health. CDR3 residues: CSVGQAAGELFF. DNA for the CDR3: TGCAGCGTCGGACAGGCCGCCGGGGAGCTGTTTTTT.